Detailed here is one T cell receptor beta chain. These data belong to a study of cytomegalovirus exposure and HLA in healthy donors. V was cut by 6 bases and J by 9 bases, with 15 bases left in between. CDR1 and CDR2 (germline): MNHNS, SASEGT. CDR3 length equals 13 residues. With 60 Vbeta and 13 Jbeta primers, the PCR was carried out. TCRdb keeps only in-frame clones here, not all; method: immunoSEQ multiplex PCR. The sample has roughly 99,000 clones; approximately 73% are singletons. This chain connects TRBV6-1 to TRBJ1-5; D is possibly TRBD1 (5 bases). The sequenced material came from PBMCs. The sequence derives from a man aged 25-40 years in good health and CMV-seronegative. Here the CDR3 reads CASRQDAARPQHF. The CDR3 bases are TGTGCCAGCAGACAGGACGCCGCCCGGCCCCAGCATTTT.